This TCR beta chain came from a study of shared clonotypes between healthy human individuals. Notes on the study in general: Non-shared clonotypes had lower generation probabilities than clonotypes shared by all four sorted-subset donors.

A note on this clone: Its antigen is undetermined.

Source study methods: ImmunoSEQ supplied junction-only sequences lacking quality scores, so filtering was different. Using immunoSEQ multiplex PCR, the repertoire was profiled, and TCRdb retains in-frame clones only, with some absent. V, J and clone size are taken as reported in that table, and D and trimming were inferred from the DNA itself. Of some 2,500,000 clones in the sample, 92% were seen once. V dropped 4 bases and J dropped 6; count of bases not matched to a gene: 7. Germline CDR1 reads SGHNT; CDR2 reads YYREEE (reference sequence). The length of the CDR3 is 15 residues. This sequence joins TRBV5-4 and TRBJ1-6; 7 nucleotides agree with TRBD1. Source material: naive CD4+ T cells from PBMCs. Subset denoted: CD45RA+ positively selected. This clonotype was sampled from a man aged 18 to 29 in good health. Some clones in this sample may be carry-over from other donors' samples. For the CDR3, the DNA is TGTGCCAGCAGCCTGCCGGGACAGCGTAATTCACCCCTCCACTTT. Amino acid sequence: CASSLPGQRNSPLHF.